This entry concerns a single TCR beta chain. This entry is derived from a study of spatial heterogeneity in lung cancer. On the study more broadly: On average, each unique TCR and UMI combination appeared more than ten times in raw reads.

The V gene's germline CDR1 is SQVTM and CDR2 ANQGSEA. This CDR3 has 15 amino acids. Trimming at V came to 4 bases and at J to 0 bases, leaving 6 bases not matched to a gene. A distinct unique molecular identifier was carried by each TCR cDNA molecule. TCRdb independently ran MiXCR on the 5' RACE reads; one entry per CDR3 protein. The sample lists about 110,000 distinct CDR3 sequences; approximately 10% were seen once. Regarding time point: blood at routine non-recurrence follow-up after resection. Unsorted samples of tumor, nontumor lung or frozen PBMC had their whole RNA sequenced. The sequences come from PBMCs, collected at follow-up. V gene TRBV29-1 combines with J gene TRBJ2-4, with 7 bases identical to TRBD1. This sequence was found in a female donor with early-stage non-small cell lung cancer. The CDR3 DNA reads as TGCAGCGTTGTTAGAGGGGGCACAGCCAAAAACATTCAGTACTTC. Its protein product is CSVVRGGTAKNIQYF. Drawing the rest from reference TRBV29-1 and TRBJ2-4, the complete variable domain is SAVISQKPSRDICQRGTSLTIQCQVDSQVTMMFWYRQQPGQSLTLIATANQGSEATYESGFVIDKFPISRPNLTFSTLTVSNMSPEDSSIYLCSVVRGGTAKNIQYFGAGTRLSVL.